This TCR beta chain was retrieved from a study of T cells in Graves' hyperthyroidism and ophthalmopathy. General study points: Most expanded thyroid clonotypes above 0.001 recurred in blood.

Regarding this clonotype: Its target is unknown.

RNA transcripts gave rise to amplified TCR beta CDR3 regions. The HTBI set primed first-round TCR CDR3 RT-PCR. MiXCR, applied by TCRdb to the multiplex PCR reads, yields one record per CDR3 protein. Altogether some 770,000 distinct CDR3 sequences are present, 16% being singletons, with the ten largest covering under 8.5%. Graves' hyperthyroidism was deemed stable given no ophthalmopathy progression within 18 months. Each diagnosis drew on symptoms, thyroxine, TRAb, thyroid ultrasound and orbital computed tomography findings. Extraction of PBMCs used 7.5 to 10 ml of fresh peripheral blood. The V gene's germline CDR1 is MGHDK and CDR2 SYGVNS. V lost 5 bases and J 2 bases, leaving 11 bases between the germline ends. This CDR3 has 14 amino acids.

Sequenced input: blood. The sequence came from a man between 18 and 29 years old with Graves' hyperthyroidism. V usage is TRBV25-1 and J usage is TRBJ2-3; D unclear. CDR3 nucleotides: TGTGCCAGCAGTCCTGGATTTCACACAGATACGCAGTATTTT. This gives the protein CASSPGFHTDTQYF. Combining the CDR3 with reference TRBV25-1 and TRBJ2-3 gives the whole variable domain EADIYQTPRYLVIGTGKKITLECSQTMGHDKMYWYQQDPGMELHLIHYSYGVNSTEKGDLSSESTVSRIRTEHFPLTLESARPSHTSQYLCASSPGFHTDTQYFGPGTRLTVL.